A selection of T cell receptor beta chains follows, all from one sample in a study of blood T cell repertoires in COVID-19. The table came from immunoSEQ multiplex PCR; TCRdb's copy has only in-frame clones and leaves some out. Among over 95,000 clones listed, roughly 81% were seen once. Sequencing was done on a sample of peripheral blood. The receptor set was obtained from a human donor in a cohort sampled during active COVID-19. The CDR3 runs from the conserved cysteine through the conserved F or W. A D gene is named only where the DNA matches it firmly. The size field is filled for only some rows; it gives once, few, many or a size class.

TRBD2	-	TRBV20-1	TRBJ2-1	CSASRLSRGAQLIGEQFF	TGCAGTGCTAGTCGTCTCTCGCGGGGGGCCCAGTTAATCGGTGAGCAGTTCTTC
TRBD1	-	TRBV11-3	TRBJ1-1	CASSLDGTGNTEAFF	TGTGCCAGCAGCTTAGACGGGACAGGGAACACTGAAGCTTTCTTT
-	-	TRBV11-3	TRBJ1-4	CASSLEGGSTQLFF	TGTGCCAGCAGCTTAGAAGGGGGATCTACTCAACTGTTTTTT
-	once	TRBV14	TRBJ1-1	CASSQSGAAEAFF	TGTGCCAGCAGCCAATCAGGGGCGGCTGAAGCTTTCTTT
-	-	TRBV18	TRBJ2-7	CASSPSQGRYEQYF	TGTGCCAGCTCACCTAGTCAGGGCCGATACGAGCAGTACTTC
TRBD2	once	TRBV7-2	TRBJ2-5	CASSNRTSGGWRETQYF	TGTGCCAGCAGCAACAGGACTAGCGGGGGATGGAGGGAGACCCAGTACTTC
-	-	TRBV19	TRBJ2-3	CASRTTGITDTQYF	TGTGCCAGTAGGACTACAGGGATCACAGATACGCAGTATTTT
TRBD1	-	TRBV13	TRBJ1-1	CASSQTGSGTEAFF	TGTGCCAGCAGCCAGACAGGGTCGGGCACTGAAGCTTTCTTT
TRBD1	few	TRBV7-8	TRBJ1-1	CASSMTGSVAEAFF	TGTGCCAGCAGCATGACAGGGTCTGTGGCTGAAGCTTTCTTT
TRBD1	-	TRBV19	TRBJ2-3	CASSIYEGALDTQYF	TGTGCCAGTAGTATTTACGAGGGGGCACTTGATACGCAGTATTTT
TRBD1	-	TRBV11-2	TRBJ1-2	CASSFGQGNYGYTF	TGTGCCAGCAGCTTCGGACAGGGTAACTATGGCTACACCTTC
TRBD1	-	TRBV2	TRBJ2-3	CASSDGTGGADTQYF	TGTGCCAGCAGCGACGGGACAGGGGGCGCAGATACGCAGTATTTT
-	-	TRBV7-2	TRBJ2-1	CASSLEMGVFDEQFF	TGTGCCAGCAGCTTAGAGATGGGAGTCTTTGATGAGCAGTTCTTC
-	few	TRBV7-9	TRBJ2-2	CASTRGGASGELFF	TGTGCCAGCACGCGTGGGGGGGCCAGCGGGGAGCTGTTTTTT
TRBD1	once	TRBV9	TRBJ1-4	CASSVRGTGMEKLFF	TGTGCCAGCAGCGTAAGGGGGACAGGGATGGAAAAACTGTTTTTT
TRBD1	-	TRBV11-3	TRBJ2-1	CASSLGQGGWNEQFF	TGTGCCAGCAGCTTGGGACAGGGCGGGTGGAATGAGCAGTTCTTC
-	-	TRBV18	TRBJ1-2	CASSPQSGEGYTF	TGTGCCAGCTCACCACAGTCGGGTGAAGGCTACACCTTC
TRBD1	-	TRBV30	TRBJ1-2	CAWSVGGIGYGYTF	TGTGCCTGGAGTGTAGGGGGCATCGGGTATGGCTACACCTTC
-	-	TRBV5-1	TRBJ2-3	CASSLDISTDTQYF	TGCGCCAGCAGCTTGGATATAAGCACAGATACGCAGTATTTT
TRBD1	-	TRBV5-5	TRBJ1-2	CASSLGTGGGYGYTF	TGTGCCAGCAGCTTGGGGACAGGGGGTGGTTATGGCTACACCTTC
-	-	TRBV4-1	TRBJ2-1	CASSQAGPYNEQFF	TGCGCCAGCAGCCAAGCGGGTCCCTACAATGAGCAGTTCTTC
-	-	TRBV5-8	TRBJ2-3	CASSLRGVTDTQYF	TGTGCCAGCAGCTTGCGGGGTGTCACAGATACGCAGTATTTT
-	-	TRBV7-9	TRBJ2-7	CASSLQTIYEQYF	TGTGCCAGCAGCTTACAGACAATCTACGAGCAGTACTTC
-	-	TRBV19	TRBJ1-1	CASSTRGQEAFF	TGTGCCAGTAGTACAAGAGGACAGGAAGCTTTCTTT
-	-	TRBV24-1	TRBJ2-1	CATRGDGANEQFF	TGTGCCACCAGGGGAGACGGTGCCAATGAGCAGTTCTTC
-	-	TRBV21-1	TRBJ2-1	CASSRRTELGAEQFF	TGTGCCAGCAGCAGGCGGACCGAACTAGGAGCTGAGCAGTTCTTC
-	-	TRBV7-8	TRBJ1-4	CASSLTGLNEKLFF	TGTGCCAGCAGCTTGACCGGACTTAATGAAAAACTGTTTTTT
-	-	TRBV6-5	TRBJ1-3	CASSPGGNTIYF	TGTGCCAGCAGTCCAGGAGGAAACACCATATATTTT
-	-	TRBV10-3	TRBJ2-5	CAIKTAGTETQYF	TGTGCCATCAAGACGGCGGGTACGGAGACCCAGTACTTC